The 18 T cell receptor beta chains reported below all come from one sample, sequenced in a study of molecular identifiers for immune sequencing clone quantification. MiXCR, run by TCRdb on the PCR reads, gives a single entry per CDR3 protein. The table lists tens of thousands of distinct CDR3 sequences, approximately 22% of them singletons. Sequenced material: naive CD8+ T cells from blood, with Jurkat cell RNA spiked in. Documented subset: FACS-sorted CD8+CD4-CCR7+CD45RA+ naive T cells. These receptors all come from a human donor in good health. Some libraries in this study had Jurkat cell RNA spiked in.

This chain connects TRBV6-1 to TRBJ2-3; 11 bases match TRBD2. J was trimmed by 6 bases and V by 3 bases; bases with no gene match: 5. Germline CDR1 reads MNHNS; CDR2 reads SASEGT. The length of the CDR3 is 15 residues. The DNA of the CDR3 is TGTGCCAGCAGTGACATAGCGGGGGGGCGGGATACGCAGTATTTT. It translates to CASSDIAGGRDTQYF.

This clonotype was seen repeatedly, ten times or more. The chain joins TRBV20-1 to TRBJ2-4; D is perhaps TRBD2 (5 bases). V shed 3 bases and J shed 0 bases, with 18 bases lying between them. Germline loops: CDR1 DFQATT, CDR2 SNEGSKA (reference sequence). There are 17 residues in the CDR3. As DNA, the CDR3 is TGCAGTGCTAGTGGGGAGTTGTGGGTACTAGCCAAAAACATTCAGTACTTC. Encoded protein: CSASGELWVLAKNIQYF.

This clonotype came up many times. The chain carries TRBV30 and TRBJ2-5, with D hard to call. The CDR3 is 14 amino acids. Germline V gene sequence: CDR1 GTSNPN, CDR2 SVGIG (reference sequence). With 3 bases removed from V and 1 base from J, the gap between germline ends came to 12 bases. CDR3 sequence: CAWSPGSGQETQYF. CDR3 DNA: TGTGCCTGGAGCCCCGGTTCGGGCCAAGAGACCCAGTACTTC.

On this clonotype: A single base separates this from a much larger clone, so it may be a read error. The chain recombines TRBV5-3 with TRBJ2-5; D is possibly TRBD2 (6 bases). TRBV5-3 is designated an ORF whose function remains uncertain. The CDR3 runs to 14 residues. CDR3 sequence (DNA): TGTGCCAGCAGCTCGGAGGGGCCGGGGGAGACCCAGTACTTC. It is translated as CASSSEGPGETQYF.

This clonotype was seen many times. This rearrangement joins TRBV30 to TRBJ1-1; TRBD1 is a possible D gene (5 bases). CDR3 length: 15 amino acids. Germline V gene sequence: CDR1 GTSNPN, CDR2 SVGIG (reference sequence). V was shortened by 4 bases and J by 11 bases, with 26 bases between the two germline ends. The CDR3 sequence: CAWTGIGGTGHRAFF. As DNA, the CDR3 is TGTGCCTGGACTGGTATTGGTGGTACCGGACACCGGGCTTTCTTT.

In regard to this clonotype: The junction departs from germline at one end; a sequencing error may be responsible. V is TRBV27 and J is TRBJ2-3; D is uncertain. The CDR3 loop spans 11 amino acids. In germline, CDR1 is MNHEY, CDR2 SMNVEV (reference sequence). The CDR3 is CANSSTDTQYF. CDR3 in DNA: TGTGCCAACAGTTCAACAGATACGCAGTATTTT.

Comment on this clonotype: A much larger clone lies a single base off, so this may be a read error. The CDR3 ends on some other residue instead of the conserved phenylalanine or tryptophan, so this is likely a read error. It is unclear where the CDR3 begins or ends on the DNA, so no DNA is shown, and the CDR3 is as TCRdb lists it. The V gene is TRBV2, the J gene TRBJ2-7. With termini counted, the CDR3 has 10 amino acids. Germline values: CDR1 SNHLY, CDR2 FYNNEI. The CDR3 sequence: CASSGSEQYS.

The CDR3 region is CASSLNGVSYEQYF. The CDR3, as DNA: TGTGCCAGCAGCCTTAACGGGGTCTCCTACGAGCAGTACTTC. The rearrangement uses TRBV11-1 and TRBJ2-7; D perhaps matches TRBD2 (5 bases). The V and J ends lost 5 bases and 0 bases respectively, with 11 bases between them. Germline V gives CDR1 SGHAT, CDR2 FQDESV (reference sequence). This CDR3 is 14 amino acids long.

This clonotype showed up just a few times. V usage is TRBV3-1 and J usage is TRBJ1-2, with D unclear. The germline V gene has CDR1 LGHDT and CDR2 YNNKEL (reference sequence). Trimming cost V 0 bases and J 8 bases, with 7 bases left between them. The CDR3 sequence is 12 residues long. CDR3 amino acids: CASSQEGRGYTF. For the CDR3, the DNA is TGTGCCAGCAGCCAAGAGGGGAGAGGCTACACCTTC.

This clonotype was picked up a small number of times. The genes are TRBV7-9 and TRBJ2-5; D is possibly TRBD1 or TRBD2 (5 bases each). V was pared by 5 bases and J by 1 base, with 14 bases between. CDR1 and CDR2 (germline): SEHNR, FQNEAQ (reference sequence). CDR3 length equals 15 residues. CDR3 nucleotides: TGTGCCAGCAGCCCCGTAGAGGGGCTCCAAGAGACCCAGTACTTC. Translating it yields CASSPVEGLQETQYF.

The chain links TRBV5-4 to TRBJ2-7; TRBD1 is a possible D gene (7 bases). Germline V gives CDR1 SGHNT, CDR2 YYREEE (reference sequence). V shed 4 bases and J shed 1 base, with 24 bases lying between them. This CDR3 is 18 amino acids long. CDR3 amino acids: CASSDHPSRDSSSYEQYF. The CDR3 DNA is TGTGCCAGCAGCGACCACCCGTCGCGGGACAGCTCTTCCTACGAGCAGTACTTC.

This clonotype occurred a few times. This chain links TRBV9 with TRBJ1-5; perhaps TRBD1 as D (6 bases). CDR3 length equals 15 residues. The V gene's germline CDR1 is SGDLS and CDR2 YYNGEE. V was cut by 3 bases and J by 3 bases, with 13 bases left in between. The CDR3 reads CASSATDSSNQPQHF. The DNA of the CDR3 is TGTGCCAGCAGCGCAACGGACAGCTCCAATCAGCCCCAGCATTTT.

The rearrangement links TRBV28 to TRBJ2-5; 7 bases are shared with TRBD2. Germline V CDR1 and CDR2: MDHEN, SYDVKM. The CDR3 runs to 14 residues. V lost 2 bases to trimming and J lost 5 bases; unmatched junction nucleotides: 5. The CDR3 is CASSLAGEDETQYF. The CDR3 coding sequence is TGTGCCAGCAGTTTAGCGGGAGAGGATGAGACCCAGTACTTC.

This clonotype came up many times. The CDR3 DNA reads TGTGCCAGCAGCTCCAACACCCGGGAACAAGAGACCCAGTACTTC. This encodes CASSSNTREQETQYF. This chain joins TRBV7-9 and TRBJ2-5, with D tentatively TRBD2 (5 bases). V was trimmed by 4 bases and J by 2 bases, leaving 14 bases between them. This CDR3 comprises 15 residues. Germline lookup yields CDR1 SEHNR and CDR2 FQNEAQ (reference sequence).

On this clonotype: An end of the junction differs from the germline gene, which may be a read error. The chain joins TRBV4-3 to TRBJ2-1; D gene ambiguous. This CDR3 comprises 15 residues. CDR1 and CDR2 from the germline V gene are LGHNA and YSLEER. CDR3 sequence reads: CVSSQDSASYNEQFF. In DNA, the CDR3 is TGCGTCAGCAGCCAAGATTCGGCCTCCTACAATGAGCAGTTCTTC.

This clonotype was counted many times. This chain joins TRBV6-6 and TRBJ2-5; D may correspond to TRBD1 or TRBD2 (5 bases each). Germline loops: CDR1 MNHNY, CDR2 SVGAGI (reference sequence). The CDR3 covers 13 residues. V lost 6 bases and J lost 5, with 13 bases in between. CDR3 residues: CASSLGRWETQYF. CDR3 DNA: TGTGCCAGCAGCCTGGGACGATGGGAGACCCAGTACTTC.

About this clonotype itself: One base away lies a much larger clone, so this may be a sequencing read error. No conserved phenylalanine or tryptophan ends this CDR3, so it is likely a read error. For the CDR3, the DNA is TGTGCCTGGGCGGACGGGCCGAACACTGAAGCTTTCATT. This codes for CAWADGPNTEAFI. This chain connects TRBV30 to TRBJ1-1, with D unresolved. This CDR3 has 13 amino acids. Germline V gene lookup returns CDR1 GTSNPN and CDR2 SVGIG (reference sequence). Trimming cost V 5 bases and J 1 base, with 11 bases left between them.

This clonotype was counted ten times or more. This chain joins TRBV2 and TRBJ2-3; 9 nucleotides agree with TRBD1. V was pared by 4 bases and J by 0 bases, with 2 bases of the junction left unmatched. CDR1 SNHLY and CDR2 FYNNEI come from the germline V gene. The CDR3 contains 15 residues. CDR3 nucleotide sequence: TGTGCCAGCAGTGGAGGGACAGGGAGCACAGATACGCAGTATTTT. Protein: CASSGGTGSTDTQYF.